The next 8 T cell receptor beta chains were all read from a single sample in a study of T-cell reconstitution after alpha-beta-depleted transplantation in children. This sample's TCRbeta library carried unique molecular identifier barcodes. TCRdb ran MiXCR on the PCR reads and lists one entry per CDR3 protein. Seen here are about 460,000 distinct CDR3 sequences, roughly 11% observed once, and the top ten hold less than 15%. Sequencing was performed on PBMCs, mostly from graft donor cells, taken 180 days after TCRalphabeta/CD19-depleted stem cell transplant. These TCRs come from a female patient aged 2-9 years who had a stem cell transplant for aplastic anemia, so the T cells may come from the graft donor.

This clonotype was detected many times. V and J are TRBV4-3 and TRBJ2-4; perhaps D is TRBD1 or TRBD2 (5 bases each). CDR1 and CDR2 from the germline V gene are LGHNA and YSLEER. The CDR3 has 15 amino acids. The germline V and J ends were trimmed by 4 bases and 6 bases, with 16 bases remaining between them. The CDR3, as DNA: TGCGCCAGCAGCCGGGGTCTCGGGACGGGAAACATTCAGTACTTC. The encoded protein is CASSRGLGTGNIQYF.

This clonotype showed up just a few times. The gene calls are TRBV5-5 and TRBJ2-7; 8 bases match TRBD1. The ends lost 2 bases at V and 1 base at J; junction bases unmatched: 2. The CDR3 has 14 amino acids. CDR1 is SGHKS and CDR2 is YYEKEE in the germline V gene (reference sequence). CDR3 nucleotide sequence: TGTGCCAGCAGCTTATGGACAGGGTCCTACGAGCAGTACTTC. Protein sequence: CASSLWTGSYEQYF.

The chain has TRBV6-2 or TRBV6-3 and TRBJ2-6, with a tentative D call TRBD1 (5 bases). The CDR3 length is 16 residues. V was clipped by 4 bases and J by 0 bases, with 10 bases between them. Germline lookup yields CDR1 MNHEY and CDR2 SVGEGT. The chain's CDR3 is CASSFAGHSGANVLTF. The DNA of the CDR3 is TGTGCCAGCAGTTTCGCAGGGCACTCTGGGGCCAACGTCCTGACTTTC.

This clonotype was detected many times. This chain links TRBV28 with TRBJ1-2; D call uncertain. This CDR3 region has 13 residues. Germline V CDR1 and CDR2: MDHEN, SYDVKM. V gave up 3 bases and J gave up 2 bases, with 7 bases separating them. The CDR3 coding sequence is TGTGCCAGCAGTTTTAGGGCGAACTATGGCTACACCTTC. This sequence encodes CASSFRANYGYTF.

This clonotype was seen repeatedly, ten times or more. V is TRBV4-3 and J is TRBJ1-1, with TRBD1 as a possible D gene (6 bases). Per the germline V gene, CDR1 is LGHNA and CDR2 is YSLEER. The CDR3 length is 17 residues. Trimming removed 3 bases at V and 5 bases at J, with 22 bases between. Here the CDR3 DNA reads TGCGCCAGCAGCCAGGAATTGGCATGGGAGGGGGATACTGAAGCTTTCTTT. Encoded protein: CASSQELAWEGDTEAFF.

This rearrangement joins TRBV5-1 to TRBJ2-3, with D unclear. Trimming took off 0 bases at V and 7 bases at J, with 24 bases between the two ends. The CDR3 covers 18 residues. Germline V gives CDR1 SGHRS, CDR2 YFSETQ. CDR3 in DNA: TGCGCCAGCAGCTTGGAGACGCTACAGCGTAGGGCAGCGAATACGCAGTATTTT. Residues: CASSLETLQRRAANTQYF.

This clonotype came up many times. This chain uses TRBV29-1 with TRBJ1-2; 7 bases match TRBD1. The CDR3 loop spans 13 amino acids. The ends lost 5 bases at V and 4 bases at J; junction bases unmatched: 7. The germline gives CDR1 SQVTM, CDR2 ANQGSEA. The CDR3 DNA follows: TGCAGCGTTTTAGGGGGCTCTTCCTATGGCTACACCTTC. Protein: CSVLGGSSYGYTF.

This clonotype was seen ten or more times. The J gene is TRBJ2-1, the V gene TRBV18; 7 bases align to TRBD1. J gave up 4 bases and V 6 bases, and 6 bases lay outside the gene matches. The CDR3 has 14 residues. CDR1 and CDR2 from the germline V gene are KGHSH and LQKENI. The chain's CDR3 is CASSLQGRYNEQFF. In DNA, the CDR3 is TGTGCCAGCTCCTTACAGGGGAGATACAATGAGCAGTTCTTC.